These 22 T cell receptor beta chains share one sample of origin, sequenced in a study of post-analysis software for immune sequencing data. Unique molecular identifiers were carried by the TCR beta cDNA libraries. TCRdb called the PCR reads again in MiXCR, with one record for every CDR3 protein. This repertoire shows under 200,000 distinct CDR3 sequences, under 40% found once; its top ten account for 28%. The sample in question was blood, obtained after autologous hematopoietic stem cell transplantation. All receptors come from a girl under 18 with multiple sclerosis.

This clonotype was seen a few times. The chain is built from TRBV7-8 and TRBJ2-7; no firm D call. The germline gives CDR1 SGHVS, CDR2 FQNEAQ. The CDR3 spans 14 residues. V dropped 6 bases and J dropped 3 bases, with 15 bases sitting between them. The CDR3 region has the DNA TGTGCCAGCAGTCTTATTCAAAGGGTCTACGAGCAGTACTTC. It encodes CASSLIQRVYEQYF.

This clonotype was recorded a few times. The CDR3 region is CASSLDRGGTDTQYF. The CDR3 nucleotides are TGTGCCAGCAGTTTAGACAGGGGGGGCACAGATACGCAGTATTTT. V is TRBV28 and J is TRBJ2-3, with 9 bases matching TRBD1. The CDR3 has 15 amino acids. V lost 2 bases to trimming and J lost 1 base; unmatched junction nucleotides: 1. Germline CDR1 reads MDHEN; CDR2 reads SYDVKM.

This clonotype has only a few counts. DNA of the CDR3: TGCAGTGCCTTAGAGGGAGAGACCCAGTACTTC. It encodes CSALEGETQYF. The V and J genes are TRBV20-1 and TRBJ2-5; D may be TRBD2 (5 bases). Germline lookup yields CDR1 DFQATT and CDR2 SNEGSKA (reference sequence). This CDR3 has 11 amino acids. The V and J ends lost 6 bases and 4 bases respectively, with 9 bases between them.

This clonotype occurred a few times. The chain combines TRBV7-2 with TRBJ2-1; D is perhaps TRBD1 or TRBD2 (5 bases each). The V end lost 8 bases, the J end lost 7 bases, and 18 bases lay between the germline ends. The CDR3 contains 14 residues. Germline CDR1 is SGHTA and CDR2 is FQGNSA. CDR3 region: CASRPGPALNEQFF. The CDR3, as DNA: TGTGCCAGCCGACCGGGGCCGGCCCTGAATGAGCAGTTCTTC. Filled out from reference TRBV7-2 and TRBJ2-1, the complete variable domain reads GAGVSQSPSNKVTEKGKDVELRCDPISGHTALYWYRQSLGQGLEFLIYFQGNSAPDKSGLPSDRFSAERTGGSVSTLTIQRTQQEDSAVYLCASRPGPALNEQFFGPGTRLTVL.

V usage is TRBV7-9 and J usage is TRBJ2-1; TRBD2 matches at 8 bases. Per germline, CDR1 SEHNR and CDR2 FQNEAQ (reference sequence). This CDR3 is 15 amino acids long. V lost 4 bases and J lost 2; bases outside the gene matches: 4. CDR3 coding DNA: TGTGCCAGCAGCTCTAGCGGGCGGGCCTACAATGAGCAGTTCTTC. This sequence encodes CASSSSGRAYNEQFF.

This clonotype came up a few times. The chain combines TRBV15 with TRBJ2-2; weak D call: TRBD2 (6 bases). Germline CDR1 reads LNHNV; CDR2 reads YYDKDF (reference sequence). With 0 bases removed from V and 6 bases from J, the gap between germline ends came to 11 bases. The CDR3 is made up of 15 amino acids. In nucleotides, the CDR3 is TGTGCCACCAGCAGAGATTTATGGGGGGCCGGGGAGCTGTTTTTT. Protein: CATSRDLWGAGELFF. Using reference TRBV15 and TRBJ2-2 for the parts outside the CDR3, the full variable domain is DAMVIQNPRYQVTQFGKPVTLSCSQTLNHNVMYWYQQKSSQAPKLLFHYYDKDFNNEADTPDNFQSRRPNTSFCFLDIRSPGLGDTAMYLCATSRDLWGAGELFFGEGSRLTVL.

The CDR3 sequence is CASSPTATPYNEQFF. The CDR3 nucleotides are TGTGCCAGCAGCCCGACAGCCACACCGTACAATGAGCAGTTCTTC. This chain joins TRBV3-1 and TRBJ2-1, with a tentative D call TRBD1 (5 bases). CDR1 is LGHDT, CDR2 YNNKEL, per germline (reference sequence). The CDR3 sequence is 15 residues long. Between the trimmed V and J ends, which lost 4 bases and 4 bases, there was a span of 14 bases.

In its sample, this clonotype was seen a few times. The chain carries TRBV6-2 or TRBV6-3 and TRBJ1-2; 7 bases match TRBD1. There are 13 residues in the CDR3. Germline values: CDR1 MNHEY, CDR2 SVGEGT. After removal of 6 bases from V and 3 bases from J, the junction contained 4 bases not matched to a gene. The CDR3 reads CASRRQGDYGYTF. The CDR3, as DNA: TGTGCCAGCAGGCGGCAGGGGGACTATGGCTACACCTTC.

The gene calls are TRBV28 and TRBJ1-2, with D hard to call. With 3 bases removed from V and 0 bases from J, the gap between germline ends came to 17 bases. Germline V gives CDR1 MDHEN, CDR2 SYDVKM. This CDR3 comprises 17 residues. The CDR3 DNA reads TGTGCCAGCAGTTTGCCGGGGTCCACCTTTCCTAACTATGGCTACACCTTC. Amino acid sequence: CASSLPGSTFPNYGYTF.

The chain recombines TRBV7-2 with TRBJ2-5; the D gene is possibly TRBD1 (5 bases). The assigned J gene may be wrong: the sequence end matches TRBJ2-7 better. CDR1 and CDR2 (germline): SGHTA, FQGNSA. The length of the CDR3 is 16 residues. The CDR3 sequence: CASSLRMWGYTYEQYF. The CDR3 DNA follows: TGTGCCAGCAGCTTAAGGATGTGGGGCTATACCTACGAGCAGTACTTC.

The chain joins TRBV7-2 to TRBJ2-4; D is unclear. With the DNA end fitting TRBJ2-7 better, the J assignment may be wrong. The CDR3 totals 14 residues. Germline lookup yields CDR1 SGHTA and CDR2 FQGNSA. The CDR3 nucleotides read TGTGCCAGCAGCGTCCAAGGAAGCATGGACGAGCAGTACTTC. This sequence encodes CASSVQGSMDEQYF.

This clonotype was detected a few times. The rearrangement uses TRBV20-1 and TRBJ2-1; 7 nucleotides match TRBD2. The CDR3 extends over 13 amino acids. Germline CDR1 is DFQATT and CDR2 is SNEGSKA (reference sequence). V lost 7 bases, J lost 8 bases, and 11 bases stayed unmatched. The CDR3 loop reads CSVIGGRNHEQFF. Written as DNA, the CDR3 is TGCAGTGTCATCGGCGGGAGAAACCATGAGCAGTTCTTC.

The rearrangement uses TRBV2 and TRBJ1-1; D is undetermined. V shed 7 bases and J shed 0 bases, with 9 bases lying between them. The CDR3 length is 13 residues. CDR1 SNHLY and CDR2 FYNNEI come from the germline V gene. CDR3 amino acids: CASIGQMNTEAFF. The CDR3 nucleotides are TGTGCCAGCATTGGGCAGATGAACACTGAAGCTTTCTTT.

A word on this clonotype: This may be a read error, as it is one base from a much larger clone. The chain joins TRBV6-5 to TRBJ2-1; D may be TRBD1 or TRBD2 (5 bases each). Looked up from germline, CDR1 is MNHEY and CDR2 is SVGAGI. V was shortened by 10 bases and J by 10 bases, with 23 bases between the two germline ends. The CDR3 sequence is 14 residues long. DNA for the CDR3: TGTGCCACACAGGATAGACTACCCCCTTACGAGCAGTTCTTC. This codes for CATQDRLPPYEQFF.

The table lists this clonotype with a few counts. This chain connects TRBV12-3 or TRBV12-4 to TRBJ2-2; perhaps TRBD2 as D (6 bases). V was trimmed by 5 bases and J by 0 bases, leaving 13 bases between them. The CDR3 runs to 16 residues. This CDR3 reads CASSRAAGSNTGELFF. The CDR3 nucleotides are TGTGCCAGCAGTCGGGCAGCGGGTTCGAACACCGGGGAGCTGTTTTTT.

CDR3 residues: CASSQTGTGNQPQHF. The CDR3 nucleotides read TGTGCCAGCAGCCAAACCGGGACAGGTAATCAGCCCCAGCATTTT. The V gene is TRBV25-1, the J gene TRBJ1-5, with 8 bases identical to TRBD1. V lost 6 bases and J lost 4; bases outside the gene matches: 8. There are 15 residues in the CDR3. Germline lookup yields CDR1 MGHDK and CDR2 SYGVNS.

A single count supports this clonotype. The chain employs TRBV4-2 and TRBJ2-1; tentative D call: TRBD2 (5 bases). Trimming cost V 0 bases and J 8 bases, with 5 bases left between them. CDR1 is LGHNA, CDR2 YNFKEQ, per germline. The length of the CDR3 is 12 residues. CDR3 sequence (DNA): TGTGCCAGCAGCCAAGACGGGGATGAGCAGTTCTTC. This translates into CASSQDGDEQFF.

This chain joins TRBV7-9 and TRBJ1-1; D is uncertain. The germline gives CDR1 SEHNR, CDR2 FQNEAQ (reference sequence). Trimming took off 1 base at V and 5 bases at J, with 5 bases between the two ends. The CDR3 covers 12 residues. CDR3 sequence (DNA): TGTGCCAGCAGCTTAGAGCGAACTGAAGCTTTCTTT. This codes for CASSLERTEAFF.

This clonotype was seen a few times. The V call is TRBV6-2 or TRBV6-3, the J call TRBJ2-7, with D possibly being TRBD1 (5 bases). Trimming cost V 7 bases and J 2 bases, with 12 bases left between them. Germline CDR1 MNHEY, CDR2 SVGEGT. This CDR3 is built from 13 residues. The CDR3 coding sequence is TGTGCCAGCACCAACAGGAATGCCTACGAGCAGTACTTC. Translated, it gives CASTNRNAYEQYF.

J is TRBJ1-2 and V is TRBV6-5, with D possibly being TRBD1 (5 bases). This CDR3 contains 15 residues. CDR1 is MNHEY and CDR2 is SVGAGI in the germline V gene. V was shortened by 0 bases and J by 6 bases, with 14 bases between the two germline ends. The CDR3 is CASSYSLWGRHGYTF. The DNA of the CDR3 is TGTGCCAGCAGTTACTCCCTTTGGGGGAGGCATGGCTACACCTTC.

As for this clonotype: A much more abundant neighbour one base away suggests this may be a read error. This chain joins TRBV6-5 and TRBJ2-1, with 9 bases fitting TRBD1. There are 19 residues in the CDR3. The J segment lost 1 base and the V segment lost 4 bases, leaving 14 bases of the junction unmatched. The V gene's germline CDR1 is MNHEY and CDR2 SVGAGI. As DNA, the CDR3 is TGTGCCAGCAGTTCCGGGACAGGGCCGACTATCGGGTCCTACAATGAGCAGTTCTTC. Translated, it gives CASSSGTGPTIGSYNEQFF.

This chain joins TRBV20-1 and TRBJ1-4; D may be TRBD1 (5 bases). Germline values: CDR1 DFQATT, CDR2 SNEGSKA (reference sequence). V lost 3 bases and J 6 bases, leaving 11 bases between the germline ends. CDR3 size: 13 residues. The CDR3 sequence: CSASWQGYEKLFF. The CDR3 DNA sequence: TGCAGTGCTAGCTGGCAGGGTTATGAAAAACTGTTTTTT.